This entry features one T cell receptor (beta chain) sequence. The antigen is undetermined. In the same sample, other DNA sequences code for this CDR3. Sequencing used immunoSEQ multiplex PCR; TCRdb keeps in-frame clones, though not all of them. The table records more than 2 million clones, 90% to 96% of them present only once. This specimen belongs to a study of shared clonotypes between healthy human individuals. Study at large: CD8 memory received one plate per donor, CD8 naive two, CD4 memory three and CD4 naive three.

The study, taken as a whole, reports: Sampling involved blood alone; tissue repertoires likely differ.

Memory CD4+ cells were the fraction left after CD45RA+ naive selection. The V gene's germline CDR1 is SQVTM and CDR2 ANQGSEA. CDR3 length: 13 residues. The J segment lost 1 base and the V segment lost 6 bases, leaving 4 bases of the junction unmatched. This TCR came from a man aged 18-30 years in good health. The chain combines TRBV29-1 with TRBJ1-1; TRBD1 aligns across 8 bases. Sequenced: naive CD4+ T cells sorted from blood. Subset indicated: CD45RA+ positively selected. The DNA of the CDR3 is TGCAGCGTACGACAGGGGACGAACACTGAAGCTTTCTTT. This sequence encodes CSVRQGTNTEAFF.